This T cell receptor beta chain was profiled in a study of vaccination and CD4 T cells after COVID-19. CDR3 length equals 15 residues. Germline assignment: CDR1 MNHEY and CDR2 SMNVEV (reference sequence). Trimming cost V 5 bases and J 1 base, with 12 bases left between them. Sequence data for DNA of cultured CD4+ T cells were generated by the Oncomine TCR Beta short-read assay. TCRdb re-derived calls from the PCR reads in MiXCR, one entry per CDR3 protein. The data show some 11,000 distinct CDR3 sequences, approximately 32% seen once. Treatment reported: approximately nine-day PBMC culture with coronavirus spike peptide pools or control peptides (ViraFEST assay). Note on this clonotype: Its antigen is unidentified.

The TCR comes from a human donor who received a COVID-19 vaccine. This material consisted of CD4+ T cells from blood, cultured in vitro, taken before SARS-CoV-2 vaccination. V gene TRBV27 combines with J gene TRBJ1-5; D possibly corresponds to TRBD1 (5 bases). DNA of the CDR3: TGTGCCAGCAGTCCCTCGGGGGGAAGCAATCAGCCCCAGCATTTT. Translating it yields CASSPSGGSNQPQHF.